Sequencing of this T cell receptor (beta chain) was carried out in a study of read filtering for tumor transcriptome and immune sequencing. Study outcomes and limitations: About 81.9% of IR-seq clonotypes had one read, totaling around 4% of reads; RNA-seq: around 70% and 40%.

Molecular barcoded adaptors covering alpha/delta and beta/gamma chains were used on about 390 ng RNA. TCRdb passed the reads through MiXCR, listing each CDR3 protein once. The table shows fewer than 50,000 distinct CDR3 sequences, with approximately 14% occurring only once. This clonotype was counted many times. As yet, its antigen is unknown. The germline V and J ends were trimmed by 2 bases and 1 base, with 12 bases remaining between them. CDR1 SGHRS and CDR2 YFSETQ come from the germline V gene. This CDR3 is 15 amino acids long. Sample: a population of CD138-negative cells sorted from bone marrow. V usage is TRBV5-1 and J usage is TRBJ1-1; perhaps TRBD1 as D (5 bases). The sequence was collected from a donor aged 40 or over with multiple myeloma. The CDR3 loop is CASSLPGTGNTEAFF. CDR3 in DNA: TGCGCCAGCAGCTTACCCGGGACCGGGAACACTGAAGCTTTCTTT.